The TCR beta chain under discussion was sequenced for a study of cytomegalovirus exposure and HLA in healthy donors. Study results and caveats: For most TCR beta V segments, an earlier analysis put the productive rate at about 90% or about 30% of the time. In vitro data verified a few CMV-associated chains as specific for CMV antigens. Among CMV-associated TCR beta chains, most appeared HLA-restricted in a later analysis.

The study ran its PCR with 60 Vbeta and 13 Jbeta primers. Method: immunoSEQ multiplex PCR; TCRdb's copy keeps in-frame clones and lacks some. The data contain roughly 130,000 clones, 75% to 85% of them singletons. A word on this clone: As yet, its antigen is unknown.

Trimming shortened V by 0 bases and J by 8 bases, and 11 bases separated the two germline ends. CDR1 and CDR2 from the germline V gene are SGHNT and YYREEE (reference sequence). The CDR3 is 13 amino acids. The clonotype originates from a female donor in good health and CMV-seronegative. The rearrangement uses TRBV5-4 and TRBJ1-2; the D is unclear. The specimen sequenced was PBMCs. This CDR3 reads CASSLGLLGGYTF. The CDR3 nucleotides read TGTGCCAGCAGCTTGGGCCTACTAGGGGGCTACACCTTC.